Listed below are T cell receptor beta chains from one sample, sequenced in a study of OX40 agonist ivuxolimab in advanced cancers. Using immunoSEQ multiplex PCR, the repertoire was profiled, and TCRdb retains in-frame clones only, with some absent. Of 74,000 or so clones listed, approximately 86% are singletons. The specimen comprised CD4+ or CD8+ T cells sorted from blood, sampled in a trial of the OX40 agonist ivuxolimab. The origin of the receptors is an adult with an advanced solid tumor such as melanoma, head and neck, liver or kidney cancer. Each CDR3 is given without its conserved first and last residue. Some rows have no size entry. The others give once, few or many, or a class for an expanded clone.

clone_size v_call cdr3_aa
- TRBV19 ASSIVLAGGFDTQY
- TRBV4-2 ASSLDAGEDEQY
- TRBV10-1 ASTQRGPSYEQY
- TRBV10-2 ASSEPRTGSNSPLH
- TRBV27 ASSSWTARETQY
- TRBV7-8 ASSRSGADGQPQH
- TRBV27 ATTRLAGVGPDTQY
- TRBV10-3 AISEWGQGNEQY
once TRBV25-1 ASSEYLGDEQY
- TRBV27 ASRGLTHNEQF
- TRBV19 ASGQVASGNTIY
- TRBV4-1 ASSQDSQGVQPQH
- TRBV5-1 ASRRGAGEIQETQY
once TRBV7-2 ASSPGGISGYT
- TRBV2 ASRSDLPSYEQY
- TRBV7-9 ASSLLSGSTDTQY
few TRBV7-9 ASSRGNGGYT
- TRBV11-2 ASSQTVNTEAF
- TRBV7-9 ASSLGVGQVSGANVLT
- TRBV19 ATGGSHSGNTIY
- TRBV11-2 ASSFQVSRSGVEQY
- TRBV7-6 ASIQAAREGQDTQY
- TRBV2 ASNPGLAAGYTQY
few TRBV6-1 ASSELSAGDRGKLF
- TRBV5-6 ASTFTSTDTQY
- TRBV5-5 ASSLLGQGMEKLF
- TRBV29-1 SVGGSSGRTDTQY
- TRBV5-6 ASSALEKFWNEQF
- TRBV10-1 ASSESKGPAEDTQY
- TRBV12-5 ASEGDGFGEAF
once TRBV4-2 ASSQRSLANIQY
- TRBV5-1 ASSLGGTELHYGYT
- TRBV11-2 ASSFLGQGGEQY
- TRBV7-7 ASSRDSKGEQY
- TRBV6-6 ASSAMGARSEQF
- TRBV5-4 ASSNPGQGGTEAF
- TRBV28 ASSSTGGRTDTQY
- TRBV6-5 ASRDGYSNQPQH
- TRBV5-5 ASSLGPFLGTDTQY
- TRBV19 ASSGQSALEAF
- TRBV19 ASSTGRAETQY
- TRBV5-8 ASSGGGQSTDTQY
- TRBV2 ASRSRGISGGELF
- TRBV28 ASSLHPGGTEAF
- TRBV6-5 ASSNRGRSNYEQY
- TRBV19 ASSTSTGANYGYT
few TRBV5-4 ASSLAREETQY